A single TCR beta chain is shown here with its context. No antigen is known for it. These data belong to a study of T cells in localized non-small cell lung cancer. Overall study findings and caveats: Elevated circulating T cell density in blood was associated with longer overall survival. Of the top 100 tumor clones, median 57 were in adjacent lung, approximately 28 among its top 100. The study sequenced only one region of the tumor. As a result, intratumor heterogeneity could not be excluded and remains possible.

Data came from immunoSEQ multiplex PCR; TCRdb stores just in-frame clones and leaves some out. Here the sample spans a few thousand clones, about 23% being singletons. V lost 3 bases and J lost 0, with 11 bases in between. The CDR3 extends over 15 amino acids. Germline V gene data show CDR1 as SGHNT and CDR2 as YENEEA. Sequenced here: lung tumor tissue, sampled before any cancer treatment. This rearrangement joins TRBV11-3 to TRBJ1-2, with unresolved D. The TCR sequence derives from a woman aged 40 to 75 with stage I lung adenocarcinoma. The CDR3 DNA sequence: TGTGCCAGCAGCTTCGGGAGCGGGACTAACTATGGCTACACCTTC. It specifies CASSFGSGTNYGYTF.